This entry lists 25 T cell receptor beta chains sequenced from one sample in a study of T cell responses to AZD1222 COVID-19 vaccine. The table came from immunoSEQ multiplex PCR; TCRdb's copy has only in-frame clones and leaves some out. The sample consists of approximately 150,000 clones, about 92% of them appearing once. The sequencing used peripheral blood, collected 28 days after the second AZD1222 dose. These receptors were obtained from an adult who received the AZD1222 COVID-19 vaccine.

The chain links TRBV5-1 to TRBJ2-1; 10 nucleotides agree with TRBD2. The CDR3 has 13 amino acids. The germline gives CDR1 SGHRS, CDR2 YFSETQ. V lost 5 bases, J lost 9 bases, and 5 bases stayed unmatched. This chain's CDR3 is CASRRGLAIEQFF. Written as DNA, the CDR3 is TGCGCCAGCAGGAGGGGACTAGCGATTGAGCAGTTCTTC.

The gene calls are TRBV20-1 and TRBJ2-1; no firm D call. The CDR3 totals 11 residues. The germline V gene encodes CDR1 DFQATT and CDR2 SNEGSKA (reference sequence). V dropped 3 bases and J dropped 9 bases, with 9 bases sitting between them. The CDR3 here is CSARSAAEQFF. Written as DNA, the CDR3 is TGCAGTGCTAGGTCGGCGGCTGAGCAGTTCTTC.

The rearrangement links TRBV29-1 to TRBJ1-1; tentatively, D is TRBD1 (5 bases). CDR1 is SQVTM and CDR2 is ANQGSEA in the germline V gene. CDR3 length: 14 residues. V was cut by 6 bases and J by 6 bases, with 20 bases left in between. The CDR3 spells CSVQGVVGVAEAFF. The CDR3 coding sequence is TGCAGCGTCCAAGGCGTGGTGGGGGTCGCTGAAGCTTTCTTT.

CDR3 nucleotide sequence: TGTGCCAGCAGCCAAAACGGGGTGAGCTCCTACAATGAGCAGTTCTTC. Protein product: CASSQNGVSSYNEQFF. The chain carries TRBV3-1 (or the pseudogene TRBV3-2) and TRBJ2-1, with D tentatively TRBD2 (5 bases). The V end was cut by 2 bases, the J end by 0 bases, with 11 bases between. Germline CDR1 reads LGHDT; CDR2 reads YNNKEL (reference sequence). CDR3 length equals 16 residues.

The chain joins TRBV4-2 to TRBJ2-3; maybe TRBD1 (6 bases). The CDR3 sequence is 16 residues long. The V gene's germline CDR1 is LGHNA and CDR2 YNFKEQ. The V end was cut by 1 base, the J end by 6 bases, with 17 bases between. As DNA, the CDR3 is TGTGCCAGCAGCCAAGGTGTGGGGGCGAGCTACGATACGCAGTATTTT. Translating gives CASSQGVGASYDTQYF.

This rearrangement joins TRBV3-1 (or the pseudogene TRBV3-2) to TRBJ1-2, with D unresolved. The CDR3 contains 18 residues. The V and J ends lost 2 bases and 3 bases respectively, with 22 bases between them. Germline V gene sequence: CDR1 LGHDT, CDR2 YNNKEL (reference sequence). The CDR3 reads CASSQFEPSHNHYYGYTF. Here the CDR3 DNA reads TGTGCCAGCAGCCAATTTGAGCCCTCACACAATCATTACTATGGCTACACCTTC.

The chain has TRBV3-1 (or the pseudogene TRBV3-2) and TRBJ2-7, with TRBD1 identical over 7 bases. The CDR3 has 15 residues. The V gene's germline CDR1 is LGHDT and CDR2 YNNKEL (reference sequence). V lost 4 bases to trimming and J lost 1 base; unmatched junction nucleotides: 7. The CDR3: CASSRTPDRSYEQYF. The CDR3 DNA sequence: TGTGCCAGCAGCCGAACTCCGGACAGGTCCTACGAGCAGTACTTC.

The rearrangement joins TRBV10-3 to TRBJ1-4, with 7 bases aligning to TRBD1. The CDR3 contains 13 residues. The V gene's germline CDR1 is ENHRY and CDR2 SYGVKD. V lost 8 bases, J lost 3 bases, and 3 bases stayed unmatched. DNA for the CDR3: TGTGCCATCTCAGGGGGAGCTAATGAAAAACTGTTTTTT. Encoded protein: CAISGGANEKLFF.

The table lists this clone with a count of one. The chain couples TRBV11-2 to TRBJ1-6; 7 bases are shared with TRBD1. The CDR3 extends over 15 amino acids. J lost 5 bases, V lost 4 bases, and 5 bases had no gene match. In germline, CDR1 is SGHAT, CDR2 FQNNGV. The CDR3: CASSSQQGNNSPLHF. The CDR3 region has the DNA TGTGCCAGCAGCTCCCAACAGGGGAATAATTCACCCCTCCACTTT.

DNA of the CDR3: TGTGCCAGCAGCCTTCGGGCAGAAGCGGAGCTGTTTTTT. It encodes CASSLRAEAELFF. The chain uses TRBV7-2 and TRBJ2-2; D is undetermined. The germline V and J ends were trimmed by 5 bases and 10 bases, with 14 bases remaining between them. The CDR3 has 13 amino acids. Germline CDR1 and CDR2: SGHTA and FQGNSA. Full variable domain (outside the CDR3, taken from reference TRBV7-2 and TRBJ2-2): GAGVSQSPSNKVTEKGKDVELRCDPISGHTALYWYRQSLGQGLEFLIYFQGNSAPDKSGLPSDRFSAERTGGSVSTLTIQRTQQEDSAVYLCASSLRAEAELFFGEGSRLTVL.

This clone appeared a single time. The chain recombines TRBV19 with TRBJ1-3; weak D call: TRBD1 (5 bases). Germline assignment: CDR1 LNHDA and CDR2 SQIVND (reference sequence). This CDR3 contains 16 residues. V lost 8 bases to trimming and J lost 0 bases, with 17 bases between them. This chain's CDR3 is CASSPGRGGSGNTIYF. CDR3 DNA sequence: TGTGCCAGTTCTCCGGGCCGGGGGGGCTCTGGAAACACCATATATTTT.

The J gene is TRBJ1-2, the V gene TRBV27, with D unresolved. V lost 2 bases, J lost 0 bases, and 4 bases lay in between. Germline CDR1 is MNHEY and CDR2 is SMNVEV (reference sequence). This CDR3 spans 13 amino acids. CDR3 DNA sequence: TGTGCCAGCAGTTTAACAGCTAACTATGGCTACACCTTC. Translating gives CASSLTANYGYTF.

This chain joins TRBV7-9 and TRBJ1-2; 9 positions match TRBD1. This CDR3 is built from 13 residues. With 6 bases clipped from V and 6 bases from J, the junction kept 5 bases outside the gene matches. CDR1 is SEHNR, CDR2 FQNEAQ, per germline (reference sequence). The CDR3 reads CASRLGQGNGYTF. The CDR3 region has the DNA TGTGCCAGCAGGCTGGGACAGGGCAATGGCTACACCTTC.

The chain employs TRBV7-9 and TRBJ1-1; a weak D match, TRBD1 (6 bases). The CDR3 contains 14 residues. Germline lookup yields CDR1 SEHNR and CDR2 FQNEAQ (reference sequence). V was clipped by 3 bases and J by 8 bases, with 16 bases between them. The CDR3: CASSFSGDLGEAFF. The CDR3 DNA reads as TGTGCCAGCAGCTTCTCAGGGGACCTTGGGGAAGCTTTCTTT.

V usage is TRBV3-1 (or the pseudogene TRBV3-2) and J usage is TRBJ2-1, with 7 bases identical to TRBD2. Germline loops: CDR1 LGHDT, CDR2 YNNKEL (reference sequence). The CDR3 sequence is 15 residues long. V shed 2 bases, J shed 4 bases, and the junction held 5 bases outside the gene matches. CDR3 amino acids: CASSQFSGGYNEQFF. In DNA, the CDR3 is TGTGCCAGCAGCCAATTCTCGGGGGGTTACAATGAGCAGTTCTTC.

In its sample, this clone was seen a few times. The chain employs TRBV19 and TRBJ1-5; D is perhaps TRBD1 (6 bases). From germline, CDR1 is LNHDA and CDR2 SQIVND (reference sequence). Trimming stripped 7 bases from V and 0 bases from J, with 13 bases between. The CDR3 loop spans 15 amino acids. In DNA form, the CDR3 reads TGTGCCAGTAATACGGGACATTATAGCAATCAGCCCCAGCATTTT. This translates into CASNTGHYSNQPQHF.

The rearrangement uses TRBV6-5 and TRBJ1-1; weak D call: TRBD1 (5 bases). The germline V and J ends were trimmed by 3 bases and 3 bases, with 8 bases remaining between them. The germline gives CDR1 MNHEY, CDR2 SVGAGI. This CDR3 spans 13 amino acids. CDR3 in amino acids: CASSYVQDTEAFF. The DNA for the CDR3 is TGTGCCAGCAGTTATGTACAGGACACTGAAGCTTTCTTT.

This clone was picked up one time. The gene calls are TRBV12-3 or TRBV12-4 and TRBJ1-1; 7 positions match TRBD1. With 6 bases clipped from V and 6 bases from J, the junction kept 7 bases outside the gene matches. The CDR3 has 13 amino acids. CDR3 residues: CASSSGGQSEAFF. The DNA of the CDR3 is TGTGCCAGCAGCTCCGGGGGACAGTCTGAAGCTTTCTTT.

This clone was detected a few times. The CDR3 loop is CASSPSRSDTQYF. DNA for the CDR3: TGTGCCAGCAGCCCTAGCAGGTCAGATACGCAGTATTTT. The chain recombines TRBV7-8 with TRBJ2-3, with D possibly TRBD2 on 5 matching bases. Per germline, CDR1 SGHVS and CDR2 FQNEAQ. The CDR3 contains 13 residues. V was pared by 5 bases and J by 4 bases, with 10 bases between.

This chain connects TRBV4-1 to TRBJ2-1, with D perhaps given as TRBD1 or TRBD2 (5 bases each). The ends were cut back, 5 bases at V and 8 bases at J, with 10 bases in the middle. The CDR3 extends over 12 amino acids. Germline loops: CDR1 MGHRA, CDR2 YSYEKL. CDR3: CASSTLGDEQFF. DNA for the CDR3: TGCGCCAGCAGCACACTAGGGGATGAGCAGTTCTTC.

The V and J genes are TRBV10-3 and TRBJ1-1; no reliable D call. CDR1 is ENHRY and CDR2 is SYGVKD in the germline V gene. The CDR3 extends over 11 amino acids. V shed 11 bases and J shed 1 base, with 8 bases lying between them. CDR3: CAVLGNTEAFF. The CDR3 coding sequence is TGTGCCGTACTTGGGAACACTGAAGCTTTCTTT.

This sequence joins TRBV6-5 and TRBJ1-2, with D perhaps TRBD1 (6 bases). The CDR3 consists of 16 residues. The ends were cut back, 0 bases at V and 7 bases at J, with 18 bases in the middle. Germline V gene data show CDR1 as MNHEY and CDR2 as SVGAGI. CDR3 region: CASSYSLLGGAAGYTF. The CDR3 bases are TGTGCCAGCAGTTACTCGCTTCTTGGGGGCGCGGCTGGCTACACCTTC.

This clone was seen a single time. V usage is TRBV2 and J usage is TRBJ1-3; 7 nucleotides line up with TRBD1. This CDR3 contains 15 residues. Germline CDR1 is SNHLY and CDR2 is FYNNEI. Trimming removed 6 bases from V and 0 bases from J; junction bases left unmatched: 5. The CDR3 here is CASSRGIISGNTIYF. CDR3 sequence (DNA): TGTGCCAGCAGCAGGGGGATAATCTCTGGAAACACCATATATTTT.

The chain employs TRBV7-3 and TRBJ1-1, with D possibly matching TRBD1 (5 bases). The CDR3 covers 14 residues. Germline-derived CDR1 and CDR2 are SGHTA and FQGTGA. V gave up 5 bases and J gave up 1 base, with 11 bases separating them. This chain's CDR3 is CASSQRDRNTEAFF. The CDR3 region has the DNA TGTGCCAGCAGCCAGCGAGACAGGAACACTGAAGCTTTCTTT.

This chain links TRBV7-8 with TRBJ2-7; weak D call: TRBD2 (5 bases). The CDR3 covers 13 residues. Trimming removed 8 bases from V and 3 bases from J, with 14 bases in between. Germline V gene data show CDR1 as SGHVS and CDR2 as FQNEAQ. The CDR3 sequence is CASGGSIGYEQYF. CDR3 bases: TGTGCCAGCGGCGGGTCCATCGGCTACGAGCAGTACTTC.